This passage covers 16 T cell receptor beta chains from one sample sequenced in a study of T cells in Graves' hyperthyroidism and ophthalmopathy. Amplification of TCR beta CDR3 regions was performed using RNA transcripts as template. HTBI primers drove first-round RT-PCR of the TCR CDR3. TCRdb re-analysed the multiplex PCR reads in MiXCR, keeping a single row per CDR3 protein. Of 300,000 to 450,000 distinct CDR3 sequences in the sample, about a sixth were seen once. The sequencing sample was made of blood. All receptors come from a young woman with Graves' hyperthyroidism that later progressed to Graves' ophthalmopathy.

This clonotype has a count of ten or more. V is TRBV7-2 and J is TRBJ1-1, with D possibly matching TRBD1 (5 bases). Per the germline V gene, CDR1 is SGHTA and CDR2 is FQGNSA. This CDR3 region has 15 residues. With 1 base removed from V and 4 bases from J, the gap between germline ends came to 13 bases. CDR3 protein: CASSLDGGMATEAFF. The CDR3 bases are TGTGCCAGCAGCTTAGATGGGGGGATGGCCACTGAAGCTTTCTTT.

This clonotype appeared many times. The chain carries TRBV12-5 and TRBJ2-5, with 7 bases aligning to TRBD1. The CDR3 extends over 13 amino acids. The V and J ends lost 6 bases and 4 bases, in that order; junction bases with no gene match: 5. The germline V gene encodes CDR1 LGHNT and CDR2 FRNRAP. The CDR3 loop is CASGDTGVETQYF. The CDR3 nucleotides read TGTGCTAGTGGCGACACAGGGGTAGAGACCCAGTACTTC.

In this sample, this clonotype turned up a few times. The CDR3 here is CASTSTSGGTDTQYF. CDR3 nucleotide sequence: TGTGCCAGCACCTCTACTAGCGGGGGGACAGATACGCAGTATTTT. This chain uses TRBV27 with TRBJ2-3; 12 bases line up with TRBD2. The CDR3 has 15 residues. V lost 7 bases, J lost 3 bases, and 5 bases stayed unmatched. Germline V gene data show CDR1 as MNHEY and CDR2 as SMNVEV (reference sequence).

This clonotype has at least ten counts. CDR3 amino acids: CAWSVQGGRYTEAFF. The CDR3 nucleotides read TGTGCCTGGAGTGTACAGGGGGGTAGGTACACTGAAGCTTTCTTT. The chain is built from TRBV30 and TRBJ1-1; 8 bases are a match to TRBD1. This CDR3 is built from 15 residues. Germline CDR1 reads GTSNPN; CDR2 reads SVGIG (reference sequence). The trim removed 0 bases at V and 3 bases at J, leaving 6 bases unmatched.

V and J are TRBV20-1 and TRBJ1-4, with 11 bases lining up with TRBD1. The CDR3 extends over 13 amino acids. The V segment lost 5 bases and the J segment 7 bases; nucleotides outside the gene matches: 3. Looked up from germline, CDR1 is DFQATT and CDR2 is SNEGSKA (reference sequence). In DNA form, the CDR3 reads TGCAGTGCTGCCGGGACAGGGGGTGAAAAACTGTTTTTT. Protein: CSAAGTGGEKLFF.

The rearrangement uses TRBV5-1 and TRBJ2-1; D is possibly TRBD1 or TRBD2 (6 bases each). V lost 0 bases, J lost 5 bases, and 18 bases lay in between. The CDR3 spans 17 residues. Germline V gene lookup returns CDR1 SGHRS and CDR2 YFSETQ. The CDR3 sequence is CASSLARGGSKDNEQFF. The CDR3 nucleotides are TGCGCCAGCAGCTTGGCCAGAGGGGGGTCTAAAGACAATGAGCAGTTCTTC.

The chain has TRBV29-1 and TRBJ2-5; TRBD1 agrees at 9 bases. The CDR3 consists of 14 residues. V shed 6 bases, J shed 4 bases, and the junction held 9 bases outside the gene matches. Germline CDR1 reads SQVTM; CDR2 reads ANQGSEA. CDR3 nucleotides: TGCAGCGTAACAGGGGGCAGGCGGCGAGAGACCCAGTACTTC. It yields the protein CSVTGGRRRETQYF.

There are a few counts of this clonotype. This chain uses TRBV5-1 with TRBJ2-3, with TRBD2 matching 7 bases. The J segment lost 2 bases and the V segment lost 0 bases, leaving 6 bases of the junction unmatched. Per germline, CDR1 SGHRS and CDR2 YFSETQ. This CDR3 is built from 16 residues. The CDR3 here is CASSLEASGSTDTQYF. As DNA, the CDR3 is TGCGCCAGCAGCTTGGAGGCTAGCGGCTCCACAGATACGCAGTATTTT.

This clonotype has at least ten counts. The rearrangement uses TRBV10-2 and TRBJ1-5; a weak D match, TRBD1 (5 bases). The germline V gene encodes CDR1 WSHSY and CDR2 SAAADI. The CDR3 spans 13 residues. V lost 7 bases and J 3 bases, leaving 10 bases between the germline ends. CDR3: CASKLGVNQPQHF. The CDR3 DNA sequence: TGCGCCAGCAAACTGGGGGTCAATCAGCCCCAGCATTTT.

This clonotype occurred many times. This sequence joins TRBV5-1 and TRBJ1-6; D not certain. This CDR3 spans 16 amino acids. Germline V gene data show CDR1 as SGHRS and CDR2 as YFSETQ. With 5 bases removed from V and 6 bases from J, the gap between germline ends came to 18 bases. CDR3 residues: CASRLSYRASNSPLHF. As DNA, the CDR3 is TGCGCCAGCAGGCTCTCATATCGGGCCTCTAATTCACCCCTCCACTTT.

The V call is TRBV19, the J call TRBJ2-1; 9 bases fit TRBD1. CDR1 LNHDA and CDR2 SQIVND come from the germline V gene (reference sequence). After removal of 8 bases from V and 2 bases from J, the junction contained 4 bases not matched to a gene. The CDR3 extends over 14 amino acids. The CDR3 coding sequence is TGTGCCAGTGCCCGGGACAGGGCCTACAATGAGCAGTTCTTC. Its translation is CASARDRAYNEQFF.

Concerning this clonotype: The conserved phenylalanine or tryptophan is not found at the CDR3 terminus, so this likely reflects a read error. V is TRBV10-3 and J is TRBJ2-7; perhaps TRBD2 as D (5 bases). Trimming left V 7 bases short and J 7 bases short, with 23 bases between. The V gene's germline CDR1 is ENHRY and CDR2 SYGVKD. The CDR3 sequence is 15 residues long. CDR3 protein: CAITRAGSTADEQYL. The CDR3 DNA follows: TGTGCCATCACAAGGGCGGGCTCTACGGCGGATGAGCAGTACCTC.

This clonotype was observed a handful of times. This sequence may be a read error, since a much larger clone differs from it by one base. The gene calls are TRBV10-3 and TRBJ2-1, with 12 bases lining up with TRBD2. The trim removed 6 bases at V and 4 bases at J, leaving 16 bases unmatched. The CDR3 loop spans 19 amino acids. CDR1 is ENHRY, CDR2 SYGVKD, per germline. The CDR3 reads CAIRGRLAGDFGGYNEQFF. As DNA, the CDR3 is TGTGCCATCAGAGGGAGACTAGCGGGAGATTTCGGGGGGTACAATGAGCAGTTCTTC.

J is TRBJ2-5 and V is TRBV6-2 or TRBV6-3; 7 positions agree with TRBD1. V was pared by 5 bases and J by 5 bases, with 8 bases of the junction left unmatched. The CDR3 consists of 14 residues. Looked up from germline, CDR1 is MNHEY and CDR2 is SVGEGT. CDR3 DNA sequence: TGTGCCAGCAGTGACGCGACAGGGTCGGAGACCCAGTACTTC. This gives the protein CASSDATGSETQYF.

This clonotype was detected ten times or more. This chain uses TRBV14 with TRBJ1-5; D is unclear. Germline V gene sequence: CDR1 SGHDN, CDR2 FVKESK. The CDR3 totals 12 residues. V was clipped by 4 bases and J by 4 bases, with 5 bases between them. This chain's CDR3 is CASSLLNQPQHF. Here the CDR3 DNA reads TGTGCCAGCAGCCTCCTGAATCAGCCCCAGCATTTT. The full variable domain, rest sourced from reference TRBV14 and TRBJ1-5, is EAGVTQFPSHSVIEKGQTVTLRCDPISGHDNLYWYRRVMGKEIKFLLHFVKESKQDESGMPNNRFLAERTGGTYSTLKVQPAELEDSGVYFCASSLLNQPQHFGDGTRLSIL.

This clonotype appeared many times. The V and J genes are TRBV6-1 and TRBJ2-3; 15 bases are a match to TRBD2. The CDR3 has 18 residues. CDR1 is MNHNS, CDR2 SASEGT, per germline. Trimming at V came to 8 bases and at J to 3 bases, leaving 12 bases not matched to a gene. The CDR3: CASRPTGLAGGLTDTQYF. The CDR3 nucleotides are TGTGCCAGCCGCCCCACCGGACTAGCGGGGGGGCTTACAGATACGCAGTATTTT.